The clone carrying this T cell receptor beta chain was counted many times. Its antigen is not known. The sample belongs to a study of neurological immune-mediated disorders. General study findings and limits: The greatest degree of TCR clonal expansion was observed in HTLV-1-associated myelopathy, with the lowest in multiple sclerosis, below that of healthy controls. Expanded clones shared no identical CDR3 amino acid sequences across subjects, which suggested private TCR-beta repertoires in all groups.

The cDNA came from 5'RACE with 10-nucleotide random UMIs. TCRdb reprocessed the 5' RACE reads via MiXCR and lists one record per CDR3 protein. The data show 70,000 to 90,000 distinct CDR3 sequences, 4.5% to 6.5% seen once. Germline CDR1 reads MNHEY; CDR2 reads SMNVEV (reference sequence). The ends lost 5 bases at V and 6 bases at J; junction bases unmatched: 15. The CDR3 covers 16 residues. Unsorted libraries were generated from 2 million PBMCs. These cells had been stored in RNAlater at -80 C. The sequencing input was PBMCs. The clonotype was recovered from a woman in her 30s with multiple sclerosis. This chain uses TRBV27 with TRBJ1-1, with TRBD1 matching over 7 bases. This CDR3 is CASSHPGPQGSPEAFF. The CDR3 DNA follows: TGTGCCAGCAGTCACCCCGGACCACAGGGGTCCCCTGAAGCTTTCTTT.